The clone carrying this T cell receptor (beta chain) appeared many times. The record originates from a study of T-cell reconstitution after alpha-beta-depleted transplantation in children. As it was prepared, the TCRbeta library received unique molecular identifiers. MiXCR, applied by TCRdb to the PCR reads, yields one record per CDR3 protein. Of over 550,000 distinct CDR3 sequences listed, 8% to 11% are singletons. Germline CDR1 reads ENHRY; CDR2 reads SYGVKD. Trimming left V 6 bases short and J 10 bases short, with 13 bases between. This CDR3 is built from 12 residues. Sequenced material: PBMCs from the stem cell graft donor, taken from the stem cell graft. The clonotype was recovered from a human donor who donated a stem cell graft to a child with acute myeloid leukemia. This sequence joins TRBV10-3 and TRBJ2-1; TRBD1 is a possible D gene (6 bases). In DNA form, the CDR3 reads TGTGCCATCAGACCTATGGGACACGAGCAGTTCTTC. Translation gives CAIRPMGHEQFF.